This T cell receptor (beta chain) was captured by sequencing in a study of blood T cell repertoires in COVID-19. Whole-study context: Acute and convalescent COVID-19 samples came from the United States, Italy and Spain. Sample material is recorded as cDNA or gDNA derived from T cells, B-cell-depleted T cells, or PBMCs.

Germline CDR1 and CDR2: MNHEY and SMNVEV (reference sequence). This CDR3 is built from 19 residues. J gave up 4 bases and V 6 bases, and 14 bases lay outside the gene matches. In the source study's methods: Estimates of nucleated cell counts were drawn from the amplification of reference gene primers. The data were produced by immunoSEQ multiplex PCR, yet TCRdb's version contains in-frame clones alone and is incomplete. For V, J and clone size, that table is used; D and trimming come from the DNA. The sample lists almost 55,000 clones, about nine tenths occurring once. This clonotype was obtained from a woman in her thirties or forties with active COVID-19. Input material: peripheral blood. The V call is TRBV27, the J call TRBJ2-1; 14 bases are a match to TRBD2. CDR3 in DNA: TGTGCCAGCAGACCCCCAAGACTAGCGGGGGGGCTCGGATACAATGAGCAGTTCTTC. Residues: CASRPPRLAGGLGYNEQFF.